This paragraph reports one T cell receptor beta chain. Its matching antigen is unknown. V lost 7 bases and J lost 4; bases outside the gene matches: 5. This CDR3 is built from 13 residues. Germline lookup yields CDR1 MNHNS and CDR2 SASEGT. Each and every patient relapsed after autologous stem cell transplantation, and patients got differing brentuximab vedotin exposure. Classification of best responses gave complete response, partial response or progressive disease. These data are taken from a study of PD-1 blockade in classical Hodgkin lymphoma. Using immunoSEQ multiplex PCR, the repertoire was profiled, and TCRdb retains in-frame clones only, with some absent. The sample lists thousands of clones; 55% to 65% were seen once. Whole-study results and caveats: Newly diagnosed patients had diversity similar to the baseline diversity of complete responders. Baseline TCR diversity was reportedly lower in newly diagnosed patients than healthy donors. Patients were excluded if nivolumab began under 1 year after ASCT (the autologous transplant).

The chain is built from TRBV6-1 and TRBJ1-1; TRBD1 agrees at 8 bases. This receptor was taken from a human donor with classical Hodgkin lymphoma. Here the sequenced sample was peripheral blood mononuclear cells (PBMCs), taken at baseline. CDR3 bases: TGTGCCAGCAAGGACAGGGTTATCACTGAAGCTTTCTTT. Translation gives CASKDRVITEAFF.